This passage covers 30 T cell receptor beta chains from one sample sequenced in a study of early T cells in non-severe SARS-CoV-2 infection. From the 5' RACE reads, TCRdb called clonotypes with MiXCR, one entry per CDR3 protein. The table records tens of thousands of distinct CDR3 sequences, roughly 5.7% of them present only once. The specimen sequenced was whole blood. The receptors were sampled from an adult who was a healthcare worker with PCR-confirmed SARS-CoV-2 infection or an uninfected control (not recorded which).

CDR3 DNA sequence: TGCAGCGTGCAAACTAGCGGGAAGGGCGAGACCCAGTACTTC. Translated, it gives CSVQTSGKGETQYF. This chain links TRBV29-1 with TRBJ2-5; 10 bases are shared with TRBD2. After removal of 6 bases from V and 5 bases from J, the junction contained 9 bases not matched to a gene. This CDR3 is built from 14 residues. Looked up from germline, CDR1 is SQVTM and CDR2 is ANQGSEA.

The chain is built from TRBV28 and TRBJ2-7; possible D gene TRBD1, 6 bases. CDR1 is MDHEN and CDR2 is SYDVKM in the germline V gene. There are 16 residues in the CDR3. Trimming removed 1 base at V and 2 bases at J, with 15 bases between. The CDR3 nucleotides are TGTGCCAGCAGTTTATTCGCTAGGAGGACAGCCTACGAGCAGTACTTC. Translating gives CASSLFARRTAYEQYF. Complete variable domain (other parts from reference TRBV28 and TRBJ2-7): DVKVTQSSRYLVKRTGEKVFLECVQDMDHENMFWYRQDPGLGLRLIYFSYDVKMKEKGDIPEGYSVSREKKERFSLILESASTNQTSMYLCASSLFARRTAYEQYFGPGTRLTVT.

This clonotype was counted many times. This chain links TRBV27 with TRBJ2-4; D not certain. Germline lookup yields CDR1 MNHEY and CDR2 SMNVEV (reference sequence). The CDR3 runs to 13 residues. V was cut by 4 bases and J by 4 bases, with 8 bases left in between. The CDR3 coding sequence is TGTGCCAGCAGTTCGCTTAATAAAAACATTCAGTACTTC. It specifies CASSSLNKNIQYF.

This sequence joins TRBV27 and TRBJ2-6; D is undetermined. CDR1 is MNHEY and CDR2 is SMNVEV in the germline V gene (reference sequence). V was shortened by 4 bases and J by 1 base, with 5 bases between the two germline ends. This CDR3 has 14 residues. The CDR3 sequence is CASSSNSGANVLTF. CDR3 bases: TGTGCCAGCAGTTCAAATTCTGGGGCCAACGTCCTGACTTTC.

V gene TRBV7-9 combines with J gene TRBJ1-1; no reliable D call. Looked up from germline, CDR1 is SEHNR and CDR2 is FQNEAQ (reference sequence). Deletions cut 2 bases from V and 1 base from J, with 14 bases between. The CDR3 has 16 residues. CDR3 residues: CASSLLRGLQNTEAFF. The CDR3 DNA sequence: TGTGCCAGCAGCTTATTACGCGGGCTCCAGAACACTGAAGCTTTCTTT.

This clonotype was observed many times. The CDR3 DNA follows: TGTGCCAGTATGAAGATGCCGGAAGGGGCCAACGTCCTGACTTTC. Translating it yields CASMKMPEGANVLTF. This sequence joins TRBV19 and TRBJ2-6, with D uncertain. This CDR3 region has 15 residues. Germline CDR1 LNHDA, CDR2 SQIVND (reference sequence). Trimming cost V 7 bases and J 4 bases, with 14 bases left between them. Full variable domain (missing parts from reference TRBV19 and TRBJ2-6): DGGITQSPKYLFRKEGQNVTLSCEQNLNHDAMYWYRQDPGQGLRLIYYSQIVNDFQKGDIAEGYSVSREKKESFPLTVTSAQKNPTAFYLCASMKMPEGANVLTFGAGSRLTVL.

This clonotype was seen more than once but under ten times. A much larger clone differs by one base, so this may be a read error. This chain uses TRBV20-1 with TRBJ2-7; 11 bases fit TRBD2. This CDR3 spans 14 amino acids. Germline-derived CDR1 and CDR2 are DFQATT and SNEGSKA (reference sequence). The CDR3 region is CSARGLAGPYDQYF. The CDR3 bases are TGCAGTGCTAGAGGACTAGCGGGGCCCTACGATCAGTACTTC.

This clonotype was seen many times. The V gene is TRBV12-3 or TRBV12-4, the J gene TRBJ2-1, with D unresolved. This CDR3 has 14 amino acids. V was clipped by 2 bases and J by 5 bases, with 10 bases between them. The DNA of the CDR3 is TGTGCCAGCAGTTTACTGGACCTCAACAATGAGCAGTTCTTC. This encodes CASSLLDLNNEQFF.

This clonotype was recorded at least ten times. The chain recombines TRBV10-1 with TRBJ1-3; D might be TRBD1 (6 bases). The CDR3 totals 15 residues. Germline-derived CDR1 and CDR2 are WNHNN and SYGVQD (reference sequence). V shed 2 bases and J shed 3 bases, with 11 bases lying between them. CDR3 residues: CASSEQDSLGNTIYF. CDR3 in DNA: TGCGCCAGCAGTGAGCAGGACAGCCTTGGAAACACCATATATTTT.

This clonotype has at least ten counts. CDR3 amino acids: CASSPASGSFGQFF. CDR3 coding DNA: TGTGCCAGCTCACCAGCTAGCGGGAGCTTCGGGCAGTTCTTC. The rearrangement uses TRBV18 and TRBJ2-1; 10 nucleotides agree with TRBD2. This CDR3 has 14 amino acids. Germline CDR1 KGHSH, CDR2 LQKENI. J was trimmed by 12 bases and V by 2 bases; bases with no gene match: 7.

This clonotype has a handful of counts. The rearrangement uses TRBV5-4 and TRBJ2-7; D remains unclear. Trimming removed 0 bases from V and 8 bases from J, with 15 bases in between. The CDR3 length is 14 residues. Looked up from germline, CDR1 is SGHNT and CDR2 is YYREEE (reference sequence). CDR3 DNA: TGTGCCAGCAGCTTGGAAGACCGGTCTTTGAAGCAGTACTTC. Its translation: CASSLEDRSLKQYF.

This clonotype was picked up many times. The gene calls are TRBV3-1 and TRBJ2-4; D remains unclear. Germline V gives CDR1 LGHDT, CDR2 YNNKEL (reference sequence). This CDR3 spans 16 amino acids. V lost 4 bases to trimming and J lost 5 bases, with 18 bases between them. CDR3 DNA: TGTGCCAGCAGCCGCGTACCGGACCCAAGCCAAAACATTCAGTACTTC. Translation: CASSRVPDPSQNIQYF.

Within the sample, this clonotype is medium-sized. The V and J genes are TRBV4-3 and TRBJ1-1; no reliable D call. This CDR3 region has 14 residues. The germline gives CDR1 LGHNA, CDR2 YSLEER. The V gene lost 3 bases and the J gene lost 0 bases, with 8 bases spanning the gap. CDR3 nucleotide sequence: TGCGCCAGCAGCCATTATCAGTTGAACACTGAAGCTTTCTTT. Translating it yields CASSHYQLNTEAFF.

The chain uses TRBV7-2 and TRBJ2-1; 7 bases line up with TRBD1. Germline values: CDR1 SGHTA, CDR2 FQGNSA. V was clipped by 3 bases and J by 6 bases; unmatched bases: 8. This CDR3 comprises 15 residues. DNA of the CDR3: TGTGCCAGCAGCTTGCGCCCGACAGGGTTCAATGAGCAGTTCTTC. Its translation is CASSLRPTGFNEQFF.

This clonotype was observed at least ten times. The rearrangement joins TRBV9 to TRBJ2-2, with 8 bases lining up with TRBD2. Germline lookup yields CDR1 SGDLS and CDR2 YYNGEE. The V segment lost 4 bases and the J segment 8 bases; nucleotides outside the gene matches: 13. The CDR3 is 16 amino acids. The CDR3 loop reads CASSTRSGTSIGELFF. CDR3 DNA sequence: TGTGCCAGCAGCACACGTAGCGGGACGAGTATTGGGGAGCTGTTTTTT.

This clonotype was seen repeatedly, ten times or more. The chain couples TRBV18 to TRBJ1-4; TRBD1 matches at 7 bases. This CDR3 is 19 amino acids long. V dropped 0 bases and J dropped 8; count of bases not matched to a gene: 18. Germline-derived CDR1 and CDR2 are KGHSH and LQKENI. CDR3 region: CASSPPSSGGQKLGEKLFF. The CDR3 nucleotides read TGTGCCAGCTCACCACCGAGTTCAGGGGGGCAAAAACTCGGGGAAAAACTGTTTTTT.

This clonotype was counted at least ten times. The rearrangement joins TRBV20-1 to TRBJ1-6; D gene uncertain. This CDR3 has 16 amino acids. CDR1 DFQATT and CDR2 SNEGSKA come from the germline V gene (reference sequence). V was cut by 3 bases and J by 0 bases, with 12 bases left in between. The DNA for the CDR3 is TGCAGTGCTAGTATCAGGCCAAGCTCCTATAATTCACCCCTCCACTTT. It specifies CSASIRPSSYNSPLHF.

The sample holds many counts of this clonotype. The DNA for the CDR3 is TGCAGTGCTAGTTCGGCCTACAATGAGCAGTTCTTC. Protein sequence: CSASSAYNEQFF. The chain combines TRBV20-1 with TRBJ2-1; D gene ambiguous. Germline V gene lookup returns CDR1 DFQATT and CDR2 SNEGSKA (reference sequence). The length of the CDR3 is 12 residues. V was pared by 3 bases and J by 2 bases, with 5 bases between.

This clonotype was observed a handful of times. The V and J genes are TRBV20-1 and TRBJ1-6; D is uncertain. Deletions cut 2 bases from V and 11 bases from J, with 13 bases between. CDR1 and CDR2 from the germline V gene are DFQATT and SNEGSKA (reference sequence). The CDR3 totals 13 residues. CDR3 residues: CSARSPVGPPLHF. CDR3 in DNA: TGCAGTGCTAGATCCCCTGTCGGTCCACCCCTCCACTTT.

This clonotype was recorded many times. The V and J genes are TRBV6-5 and TRBJ1-3; weak D call: TRBD1 (5 bases). CDR1 is MNHEY and CDR2 is SVGAGI in the germline V gene. V dropped 5 bases and J dropped 2 bases, with 10 bases sitting between them. This CDR3 comprises 14 residues. The DNA of the CDR3 is TGTGCCAGCAGTGAAGGGACGGCTGGAAACACCATATATTTT. This encodes CASSEGTAGNTIYF.

This clonotype came up many times. V is TRBV7-2 and J is TRBJ1-5; 9 nucleotides match TRBD1. The V gene end was trimmed by 3 bases and the J gene end by 4 bases; junction bases not matched to a gene: 1. CDR1 is SGHTA, CDR2 FQGNSA, per germline. This CDR3 has 14 amino acids. The CDR3 reads CASSLDRGNQPQHF. CDR3 in DNA: TGTGCCAGCAGCTTGGACAGGGGTAATCAGCCCCAGCATTTT.

This clonotype occurred many times. The rearrangement joins TRBV28 to TRBJ2-5; D gene uncertain. Germline CDR1 MDHEN, CDR2 SYDVKM. V lost 1 base and J 4 bases, leaving 4 bases between the germline ends. The CDR3 has 12 amino acids. This chain's CDR3 is CASSLYRETQYF. In DNA, the CDR3 is TGTGCCAGCAGTTTATATCGAGAGACCCAGTACTTC.

Concerning this clonotype: A much larger clonotype is one base distant, so this may be a read error. V usage is TRBV5-1 and J usage is TRBJ2-1; D ambiguous. Trimming removed 0 bases at V and 6 bases at J, with 13 bases between. The germline V gene encodes CDR1 SGHRS and CDR2 YFSETQ. The CDR3 length is 15 residues. This CDR3 is CASSLAEQYGNEQFF. Written as DNA, the CDR3 is TGCGCCAGCAGCTTGGCGGAACAGTATGGCAATGAGCAGTTCTTC.

In this sample, this clonotype turned up many times. The chain links TRBV27 to TRBJ2-1; TRBD1 agrees at 10 bases. The germline V gene has CDR1 MNHEY and CDR2 SMNVEV (reference sequence). CDR3 length: 15 residues. The ends lost 6 bases at V and 6 bases at J; junction bases unmatched: 8. CDR3 in DNA: TGTGCCAGCAGGGTTTTTGGGACAGGGGTCAATGAGCAGTTCTTC. The encoded protein is CASRVFGTGVNEQFF.

This clonotype was found many times. V usage is TRBV6-5 and J usage is TRBJ2-7, with D unresolved. The V gene lost 5 bases and the J gene lost 5 bases, with 13 bases spanning the gap. Germline V lookup: CDR1 MNHEY, CDR2 SVGAGI. The CDR3 is made up of 13 amino acids. For the CDR3, the DNA is TGTGCCAGCAGTCAGGACCCTCGCGACGAGCAGTACTTC. This sequence encodes CASSQDPRDEQYF.

The CDR3 bases are TGTGCCAGCAGCTTGGGGACAGGGTGGGATTCACCCCTCCACTTT. It yields the protein CASSLGTGWDSPLHF. V usage is TRBV7-3 and J usage is TRBJ1-6, with 9 positions matching TRBD1. The CDR3 totals 15 residues. Trimming removed 3 bases from V and 8 bases from J; junction bases left unmatched: 5. Germline values: CDR1 SGHTA, CDR2 FQGTGA. The full variable domain, its missing parts supplied by reference TRBV7-3 and TRBJ1-6, is GAGVSQTPSNKVTEKGKYVELRCDPISGHTALYWYRQSLGQGPEFLIYFQGTGAADDSGLPNDRFFAVRPEGSVSTLKIQRTERGDSAVYLCASSLGTGWDSPLHFGNGTRLTVT.

This clonotype was seen many times. The J gene is TRBJ2-2, the V gene TRBV7-2; 10 positions agree with TRBD1. This CDR3 comprises 14 residues. The V and J ends lost 8 bases and 5 bases, in that order; junction bases with no gene match: 5. In germline, CDR1 is SGHTA, CDR2 FQGNSA. The CDR3 nucleotides read TGTGCCAGCTCACCGGGACAGGGGACCGGGGAGCTGTTTTTT. Its translation: CASSPGQGTGELFF.

This clonotype was recorded at least ten times. Written as DNA, the CDR3 is TGTGCCAGCAGCCAACGCTTGACGGGATTAGCGGGAGGGTACGAGCAGTACTTC. Translation gives CASSQRLTGLAGGYEQYF. The J gene is TRBJ2-7, the V gene TRBV5-5; the match to TRBD2 covers 11 bases. V dropped 4 bases and J dropped 4; count of bases not matched to a gene: 16. Germline CDR1 reads SGHKS; CDR2 reads YYEKEE (reference sequence). CDR3 length: 18 residues.

This clonotype was counted many times. The V gene is TRBV20-1, the J gene TRBJ2-1; no definite D call. V was trimmed by 1 base and J by 0 bases, leaving 13 bases between them. The CDR3 runs to 16 residues. Germline V gives CDR1 DFQATT, CDR2 SNEGSKA (reference sequence). CDR3 in DNA: TGCAGTGCTAGAGGTCCCGGTGACCCCTCCTACAATGAGCAGTTCTTC. Its protein is CSARGPGDPSYNEQFF.

This clonotype has ten or more counts. V and J are TRBV20-1 and TRBJ1-1; TRBD1 agrees at 9 bases. The CDR3 totals 15 residues. Per the germline V gene, CDR1 is DFQATT and CDR2 is SNEGSKA (reference sequence). With 0 bases clipped from V and 0 bases from J, the junction kept 2 bases outside the gene matches. CDR3 coding DNA: TGCAGTGCTAGAGATTGGACAGGGGTGAACACTGAAGCTTTCTTT. Translated, it gives CSARDWTGVNTEAFF.